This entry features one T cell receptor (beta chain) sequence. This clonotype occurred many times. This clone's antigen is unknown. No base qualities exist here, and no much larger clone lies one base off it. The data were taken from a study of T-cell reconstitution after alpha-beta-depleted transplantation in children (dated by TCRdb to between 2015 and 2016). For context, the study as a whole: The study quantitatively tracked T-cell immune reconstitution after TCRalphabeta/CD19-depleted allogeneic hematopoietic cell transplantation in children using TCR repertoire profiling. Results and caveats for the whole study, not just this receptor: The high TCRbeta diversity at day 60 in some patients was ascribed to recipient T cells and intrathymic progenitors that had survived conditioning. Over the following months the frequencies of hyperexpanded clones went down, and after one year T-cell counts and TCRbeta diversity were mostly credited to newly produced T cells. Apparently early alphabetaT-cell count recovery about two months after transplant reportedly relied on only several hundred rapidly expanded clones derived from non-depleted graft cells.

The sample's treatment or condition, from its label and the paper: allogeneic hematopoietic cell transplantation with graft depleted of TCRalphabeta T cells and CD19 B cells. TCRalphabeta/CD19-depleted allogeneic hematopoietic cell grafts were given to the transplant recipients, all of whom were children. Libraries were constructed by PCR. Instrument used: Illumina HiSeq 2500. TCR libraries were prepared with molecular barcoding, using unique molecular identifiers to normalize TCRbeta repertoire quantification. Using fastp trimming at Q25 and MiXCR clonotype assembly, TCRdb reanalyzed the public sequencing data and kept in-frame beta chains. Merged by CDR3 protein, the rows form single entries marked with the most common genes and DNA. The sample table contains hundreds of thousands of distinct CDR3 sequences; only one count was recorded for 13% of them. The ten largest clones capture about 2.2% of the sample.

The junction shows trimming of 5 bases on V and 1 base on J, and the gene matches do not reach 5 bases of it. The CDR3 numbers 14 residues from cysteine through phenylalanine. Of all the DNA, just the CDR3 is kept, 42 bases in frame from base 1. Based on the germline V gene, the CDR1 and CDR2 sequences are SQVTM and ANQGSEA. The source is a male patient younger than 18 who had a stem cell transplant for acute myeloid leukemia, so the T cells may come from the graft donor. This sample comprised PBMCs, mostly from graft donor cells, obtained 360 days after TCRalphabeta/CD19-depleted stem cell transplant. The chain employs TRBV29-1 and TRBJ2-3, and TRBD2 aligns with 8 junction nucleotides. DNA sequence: TGCAGCGTTAAAATAGCGGGACGCACAGATACGCAGTATTTT. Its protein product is CSVKIAGRTDTQYF.